This T cell receptor (beta chain) was captured in a study of chemoradiotherapy in HPV16-positive cancers. Study-level background: A couple of HPV16-positive patients' cells yielded candidate HPV-specific clones and common motifs.

Assay: immunoSEQ multiplex PCR; the TCRdb copy retains only in-frame clones and omits some. Of roughly 5,800 clones detected, approximately 91% appear once; the ten largest clones hold about 1.9%. Germline V gives CDR1 LGHNA, CDR2 YSLEER. V shed 1 base, J shed 4 bases, and the junction held 5 bases outside the gene matches. This CDR3 has 16 amino acids. For this clone: What it binds is not known.

The study, taken as a whole, reports: Candidate HPV-specific clones and E7-related TCR motifs grew in tumor during treatment. The functional HPV-specific definition rests on just two HPV16-positive patients.

Repeated repertoire sampling spanned the course of chemoradiotherapy. The chain has TRBV4-3 and TRBJ1-1, with 11 bases that match TRBD1. Sequences were derived from blood, sampled from a patient who underwent chemoradiotherapy. This receptor was obtained from a human donor with HPV-associated anogenital cancer. The CDR3 bases are TGCGCCAGCAGCCAAGCCGCCGGGACAGGGGGCACTGAAGCTTTCTTT. The encoded protein is CASSQAAGTGGTEAFF.